The 20 T cell receptor beta chains given below trace back to one sample, sequenced in a study of memory CD4+ T cells and cytomegalovirus serostatus. Libraries were prepared by immunoSEQ multiplex PCR; TCRdb keeps only in-frame clonotypes and omits some of them. The data hold 35,000 to 45,000 clones, with around 78% observed a single time. Single viable CD3+CD4+CD8-CD45RO+ cells were sorted as the memory CD4+ T cells. The sample was memory CD4+ T cells from blood. Receptors originate from an adult in good health and CMV-seronegative.

The genes are TRBV4-1 and TRBJ1-5; 7 positions agree with TRBD1. V was clipped by 4 bases and J by 7 bases; unmatched bases: 10. Germline loops: CDR1 MGHRA, CDR2 YSYEKL. CDR3 length: 15 residues. The CDR3 region is CASSPQGVSEQPQHF. CDR3 sequence (DNA): TGCGCCAGCAGCCCGCAGGGGGTTAGTGAACAGCCCCAGCATTTT.

CDR3 loop: CASSMGDRKVYGYTF. CDR3 coding DNA: TGTGCCAGTAGTATGGGAGACAGGAAAGTCTATGGCTACACCTTC. The V and J genes are TRBV19 and TRBJ1-2, with a tentative D call TRBD1 (6 bases). V was cut by 3 bases and J by 4 bases, with 15 bases left in between. The CDR3 has 15 residues. CDR1 is LNHDA, CDR2 SQIVND, per germline (reference sequence).

The CDR3 DNA follows: TGTGCCAGCAGCGTACAGGGGTCGCGCTATGGCTACACCTTC. Amino acid sequence: CASSVQGSRYGYTF. This rearrangement joins TRBV9 to TRBJ1-2, with D perhaps matching TRBD1 (6 bases). In germline, CDR1 is SGDLS, CDR2 YYNGEE. V lost 1 base and J lost 4, with 11 bases in between. The CDR3 runs 14 residues.

The V call is TRBV15, the J call TRBJ2-7; 9 positions match TRBD1. The germline gives CDR1 LNHNV, CDR2 YYDKDF (reference sequence). The CDR3 has 14 residues. V gave up 5 bases and J gave up 3 bases; unmatched junction bases: 5. CDR3 nucleotide sequence: TGTGCCACCAGCTTAGGACAGGGGCGCTACGAGCAGTACTTC. As protein: CATSLGQGRYEQYF.

V and J are TRBV21-1 and TRBJ2-1; the table's D call, TRBD2, was not checked against the DNA. TRBV21-1 represents a pseudogene. The CDR3 spans 12 residues. Written as DNA, the CDR3 is TGTGCCAGCAGCAACGGGGGGCCTCGGCAGTTCTTC. It translates to CASSNGGPRQFF.

The chain combines TRBV7-8 with TRBJ2-5; D might be TRBD2 (5 bases). The CDR3 contains 14 residues. V dropped 2 bases and J dropped 5 bases, with 12 bases sitting between them. Per the germline V gene, CDR1 is SGHVS and CDR2 is FQNEAQ. The CDR3 DNA follows: TGTGCCAGCAGCTTAATGGAGGTCAGGGAGACCCAGTACTTC. Translation gives CASSLMEVRETQYF. Filled out from reference TRBV7-8 and TRBJ2-5, the complete variable domain reads GAGVSQSPRYKVAKRGQDVALRCDPISGHVSLFWYQQALGQGPEFLTYFQNEAQLDKSGLPSDRFFAERPEGSVSTLKIQRTQQEDSAVYLCASSLMEVRETQYFGPGTRLLVL.

The chain recombines TRBV6-6 with TRBJ2-7; no firm D call. The CDR3 consists of 13 residues. The ends were cut back, 1 base at V and 3 bases at J, with 7 bases in the middle. The V gene's germline CDR1 is MNHNY and CDR2 SVGAGI (reference sequence). CDR3 coding DNA: TGTGCCAGCAGTTACTTGGAGCGCTACGAGCAGTACTTC. Translated: CASSYLERYEQYF.

J is TRBJ2-2 and V is TRBV12-1; the table names TRBD1, a call not compared with the DNA. TRBV12-1 is deemed a pseudogene. The CDR3 covers 19 residues. The CDR3 DNA sequence: TGTGCCAGCAGCTTTACCCCGCCGACCGGGACAGGGAACACCGGGGAGCTGTTTTTT. Its protein is CASSFTPPTGTGNTGELFF.

The chain joins TRBV6-5 to TRBJ2-7, with a possible D match to TRBD1 (5 bases). The CDR3 is 11 amino acids. From germline, CDR1 is MNHEY and CDR2 SVGAGI. The V end lost 6 bases, the J end lost 5 bases, and 8 bases lay between the germline ends. The CDR3, as DNA: TGTGCCAGCAGGGTACAGGACGAGCAGTACTTC. This encodes CASRVQDEQYF.

The chain carries TRBV30 and TRBJ2-4, with TRBD1 identical over 10 bases. Looked up from germline, CDR1 is GTSNPN and CDR2 is SVGIG (reference sequence). The CDR3 spans 16 residues. V lost 0 bases, J lost 7 bases, and 9 bases stayed unmatched. The CDR3 spells CAWSVGGQGLGNIQYF. The CDR3 region has the DNA TGTGCCTGGAGTGTGGGGGGACAGGGGCTCGGGAACATTCAGTACTTC.

The chain couples TRBV5-6 to TRBJ1-2, with TRBD1 matching over 9 bases. V dropped 1 base and J dropped 4; count of bases not matched to a gene: 2. Germline V lookup: CDR1 SGHDT, CDR2 YYEEEE. The CDR3 is 14 residues long. CDR3 sequence reads: CASSLTGGIYGYTF. The CDR3 region has the DNA TGTGCCAGCAGCTTGACAGGGGGCATCTATGGCTACACCTTC. Complete variable domain (other parts from reference TRBV5-6 and TRBJ1-2): DAGVTQSPTHLIKTRGQQVTLRCSPKSGHDTVSWYQQALGQGPQFIFQYYEEEERQRGNFPDRFSGHQFPNYSSELNVNALLLGDSALYLCASSLTGGIYGYTFGSGTRLTVV.

In DNA form, the CDR3 reads TGTGCCAGCAGCTTCCTCAATACAGGGGGCTCTGAAGCTTTCTTT. It yields the protein CASSFLNTGGSEAFF. The chain carries TRBV7-9 and TRBJ1-1; the match to TRBD1 covers 9 bases. This CDR3 contains 15 residues. CDR1 is SEHNR, CDR2 FQNEAQ, per germline (reference sequence). The J segment lost 6 bases and the V segment lost 3 bases, leaving 8 bases of the junction unmatched. Filled out from reference TRBV7-9 and TRBJ1-1, the complete variable domain reads DTGVSQNPRHKITKRGQNVTFRCDPISEHNRLYWYRQTLGQGPEFLTYFQNEAQLEKSRLLSDRFSAERPKGSFSTLEIQRTEQGDSAMYLCASSFLNTGGSEAFFGQGTRLTVV.

This chain links TRBV19 with TRBJ2-2; no clear D. Germline values: CDR1 LNHDA, CDR2 SQIVND (reference sequence). Between the trimmed V and J ends, which lost 6 bases and 7 bases, there was a span of 9 bases. The CDR3 is made up of 12 amino acids. CDR3 nucleotides: TGTGCCAGTAGCTATGGTGTCGGGGAGCTGTTTTTT. Translating gives CASSYGVGELFF.

The V call is TRBV5-1, the J call TRBJ2-1, with a possible D match to TRBD1 (6 bases). Germline CDR1 is SGHRS and CDR2 is YFSETQ. The CDR3 runs to 15 residues. Trimming shortened V by 1 base and J by 6 bases, and 14 bases separated the two germline ends. The CDR3 coding sequence is TGCGCCAGCAGCTTGTCAGGGGAAACTACCAATGAGCAGTTCTTC. It yields the protein CASSLSGETTNEQFF.

The chain combines TRBV6-5 with TRBJ1-6; tentative D call: TRBD1 (6 bases). The CDR3 loop spans 15 amino acids. V lost 10 bases and J lost 3, with 16 bases in between. Germline values: CDR1 MNHEY, CDR2 SVGAGI. CDR3 loop: CATGEGGFYNSPLHF. The CDR3 DNA reads as TGTGCCACCGGAGAAGGGGGATTCTATAATTCACCCCTCCACTTT.

The J gene is TRBJ2-7, the V gene TRBV5-6, with 7 bases that match TRBD1. This CDR3 is built from 17 residues. Germline-derived CDR1 and CDR2 are SGHDT and YYEEEE. J gave up 2 bases and V 3 bases, and 14 bases lay outside the gene matches. As DNA, the CDR3 is TGTGCCAGCAGCTCGACAGGGCTAGGCCCCTCTACCTACGAGCAGTACTTC. Its protein is CASSSTGLGPSTYEQYF.

The rearrangement links TRBV7-8 to TRBJ2-1; 11 positions match TRBD2. Per the germline V gene, CDR1 is SGHVS and CDR2 is FQNEAQ. Losses at the gene ends were 1 base for V and 7 bases for J; bases not matched to a gene: 6. This CDR3 spans 16 amino acids. CDR3 region: CASSLEGRLAGNEQFF. The CDR3 DNA follows: TGTGCCAGCAGCTTAGAAGGAAGACTAGCGGGGAATGAGCAGTTCTTC. Full variable domain (missing parts from reference TRBV7-8 and TRBJ2-1): GAGVSQSPRYKVAKRGQDVALRCDPISGHVSLFWYQQALGQGPEFLTYFQNEAQLDKSGLPSDRFFAERPEGSVSTLKIQRTQQEDSAVYLCASSLEGRLAGNEQFFGPGTRLTVL.

The chain combines TRBV5-1 with TRBJ1-2; unclear D gene. The V gene's germline CDR1 is SGHRS and CDR2 YFSETQ. Trimming shortened V by 6 bases and J by 7 bases, and 13 bases separated the two germline ends. The CDR3 has 12 residues. The CDR3 region has the DNA TGCGCCAGCAATGATCCCGGTCTTGGCTACACCTTC. Protein sequence: CASNDPGLGYTF. The whole variable domain, filled in from reference TRBV5-1 and TRBJ1-2, reads KAGVTQTPRYLIKTRGQQVTLSCSPISGHRSVSWYQQTPGQGLQFLFEYFSETQRNKGNFPGRFSGRQFSNSRSEMNVSTLELGDSALYLCASNDPGLGYTFGSGTRLTVV.

The CDR3 loop is CASSISGQSYEQYF. Written as DNA, the CDR3 is TGTGCCAGCAGCATCTCGGGACAATCCTACGAGCAGTACTTC. The chain employs TRBV7-9 and TRBJ2-7; D might be TRBD1 (6 bases). This CDR3 has 14 residues. CDR1 and CDR2 from the germline V gene are SEHNR and FQNEAQ (reference sequence). V lost 5 bases to trimming and J lost 1 base, with 12 bases between them.

The chain links TRBV7-9 to TRBJ1-2; TRBD1 is a possible D gene (6 bases). V was pared by 1 base and J by 6 bases, with 9 bases between. The CDR3 totals 13 residues. Germline CDR1 SEHNR, CDR2 FQNEAQ (reference sequence). The CDR3 spells CASSLDRVDGYTF. CDR3 nucleotides: TGTGCCAGCAGCTTAGACAGGGTGGATGGCTACACCTTC.